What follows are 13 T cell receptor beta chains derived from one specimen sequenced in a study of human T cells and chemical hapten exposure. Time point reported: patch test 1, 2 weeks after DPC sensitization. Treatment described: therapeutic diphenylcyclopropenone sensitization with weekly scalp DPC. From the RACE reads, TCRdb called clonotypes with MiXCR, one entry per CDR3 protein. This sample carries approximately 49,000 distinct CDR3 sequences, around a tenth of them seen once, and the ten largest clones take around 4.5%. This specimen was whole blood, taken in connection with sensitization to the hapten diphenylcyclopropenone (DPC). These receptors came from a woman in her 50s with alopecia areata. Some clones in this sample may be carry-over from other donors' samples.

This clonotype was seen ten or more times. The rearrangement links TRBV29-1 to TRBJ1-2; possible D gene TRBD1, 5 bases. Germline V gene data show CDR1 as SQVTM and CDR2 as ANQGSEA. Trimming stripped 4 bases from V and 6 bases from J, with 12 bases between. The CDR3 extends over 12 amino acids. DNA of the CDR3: TGCAGCGTTGGCAGGGATCTGGATGGCTACACCTTC. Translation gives CSVGRDLDGYTF. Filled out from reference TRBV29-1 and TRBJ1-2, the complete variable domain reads SAVISQKPSRDICQRGTSLTIQCQVDSQVTMMFWYRQQPGQSLTLIATANQGSEATYESGFVIDKFPISRPNLTFSTLTVSNMSPEDSSIYLCSVGRDLDGYTFGSGTRLTVV.

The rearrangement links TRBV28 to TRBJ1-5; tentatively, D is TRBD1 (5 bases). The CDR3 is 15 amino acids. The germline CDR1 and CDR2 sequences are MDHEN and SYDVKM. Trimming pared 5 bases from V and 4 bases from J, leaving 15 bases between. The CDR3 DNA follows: TGTGCCAGCAGTATCCACCGGGACGGTAATCAGCCCCAGCATTTT. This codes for CASSIHRDGNQPQHF.

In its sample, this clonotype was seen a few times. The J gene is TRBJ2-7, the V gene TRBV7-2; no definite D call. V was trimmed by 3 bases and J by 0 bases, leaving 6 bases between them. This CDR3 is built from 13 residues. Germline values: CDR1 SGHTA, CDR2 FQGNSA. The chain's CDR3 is CASSFRYSYEQYF. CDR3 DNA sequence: TGTGCCAGCAGCTTCCGTTACTCCTACGAGCAGTACTTC.

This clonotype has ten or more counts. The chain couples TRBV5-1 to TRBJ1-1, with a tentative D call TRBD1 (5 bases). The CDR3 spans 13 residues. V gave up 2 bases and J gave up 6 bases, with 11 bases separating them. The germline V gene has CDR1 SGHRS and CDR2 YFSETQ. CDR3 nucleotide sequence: TGCGCCAGCAGCTTTATGGGGCGAGCTGAAGCTTTCTTT. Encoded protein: CASSFMGRAEAFF.

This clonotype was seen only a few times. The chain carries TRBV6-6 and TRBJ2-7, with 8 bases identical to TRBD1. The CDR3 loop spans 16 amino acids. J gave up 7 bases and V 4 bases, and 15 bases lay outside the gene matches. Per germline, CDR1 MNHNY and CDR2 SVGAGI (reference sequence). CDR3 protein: CASSSQTGGFVGEQYF. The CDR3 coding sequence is TGTGCCAGCAGTTCCCAAACAGGGGGTTTTGTGGGGGAGCAGTACTTC.

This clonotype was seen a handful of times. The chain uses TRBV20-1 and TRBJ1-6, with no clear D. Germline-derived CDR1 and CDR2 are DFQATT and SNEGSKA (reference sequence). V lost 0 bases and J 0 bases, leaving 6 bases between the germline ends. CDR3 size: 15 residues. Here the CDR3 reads CSARDGSSYNSPLHF. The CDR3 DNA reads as TGCAGTGCTAGAGATGGGAGCTCCTATAATTCACCCCTCCACTTT.

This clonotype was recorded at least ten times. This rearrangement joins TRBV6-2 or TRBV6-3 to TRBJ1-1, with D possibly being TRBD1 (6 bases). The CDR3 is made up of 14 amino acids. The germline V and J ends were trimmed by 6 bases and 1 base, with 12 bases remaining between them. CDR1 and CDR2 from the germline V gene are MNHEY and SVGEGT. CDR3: CASSRRTENTEAFF. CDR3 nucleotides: TGTGCCAGCAGCCGGAGGACAGAGAACACTGAAGCTTTCTTT.

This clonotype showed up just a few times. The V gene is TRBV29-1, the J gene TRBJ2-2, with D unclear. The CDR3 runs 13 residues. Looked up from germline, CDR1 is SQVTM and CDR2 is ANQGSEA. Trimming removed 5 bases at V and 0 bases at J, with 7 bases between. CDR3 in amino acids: CSVSATNTGELFF. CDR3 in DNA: TGCAGCGTTTCGGCGACGAACACCGGGGAGCTGTTTTTT.

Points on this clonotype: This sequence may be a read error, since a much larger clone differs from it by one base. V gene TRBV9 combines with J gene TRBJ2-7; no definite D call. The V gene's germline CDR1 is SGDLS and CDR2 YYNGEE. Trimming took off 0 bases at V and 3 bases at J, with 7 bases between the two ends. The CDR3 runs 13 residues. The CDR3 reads CASSVGVGYEQYF. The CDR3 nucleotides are TGTGCCAGCAGCGTAGGGGTCGGCTACGAGCAGTACTTC.

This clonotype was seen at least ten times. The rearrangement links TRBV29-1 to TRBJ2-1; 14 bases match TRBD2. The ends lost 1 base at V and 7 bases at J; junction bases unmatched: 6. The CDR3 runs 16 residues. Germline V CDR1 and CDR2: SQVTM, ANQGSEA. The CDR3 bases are TGCAGCGTTGAAGGTGGGACTAGCGGGAGTAGGAATGAGCAGTTCTTC. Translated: CSVEGGTSGSRNEQFF.

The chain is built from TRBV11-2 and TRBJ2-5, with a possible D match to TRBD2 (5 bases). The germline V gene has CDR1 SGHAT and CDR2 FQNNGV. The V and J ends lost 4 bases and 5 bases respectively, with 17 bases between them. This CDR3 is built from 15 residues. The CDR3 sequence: CASSSPSRGTETQYF. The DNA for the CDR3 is TGTGCCAGCAGCTCGCCGTCCCGGGGAACGGAGACCCAGTACTTC.

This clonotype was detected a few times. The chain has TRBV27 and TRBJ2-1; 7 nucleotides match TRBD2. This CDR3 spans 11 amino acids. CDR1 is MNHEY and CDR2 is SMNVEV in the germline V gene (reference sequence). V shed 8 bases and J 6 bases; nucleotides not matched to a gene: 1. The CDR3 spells CASGGGNEQFF. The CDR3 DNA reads TGTGCCAGCGGGGGGGGCAATGAGCAGTTCTTC.

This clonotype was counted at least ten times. The CDR3 spells CASSFIRDPQFF. The CDR3 coding sequence is TGTGCCAGCAGTTTCATCCGGGACCCCCAGTTCTTC. The V gene is TRBV28, the J gene TRBJ2-1, with D perhaps assigned TRBD1 or TRBD2 (5 bases each). Trimming cost V 3 bases and J 13 bases, with 13 bases left between them. The CDR3 runs to 12 residues. CDR1 is MDHEN and CDR2 is SYDVKM in the germline V gene.